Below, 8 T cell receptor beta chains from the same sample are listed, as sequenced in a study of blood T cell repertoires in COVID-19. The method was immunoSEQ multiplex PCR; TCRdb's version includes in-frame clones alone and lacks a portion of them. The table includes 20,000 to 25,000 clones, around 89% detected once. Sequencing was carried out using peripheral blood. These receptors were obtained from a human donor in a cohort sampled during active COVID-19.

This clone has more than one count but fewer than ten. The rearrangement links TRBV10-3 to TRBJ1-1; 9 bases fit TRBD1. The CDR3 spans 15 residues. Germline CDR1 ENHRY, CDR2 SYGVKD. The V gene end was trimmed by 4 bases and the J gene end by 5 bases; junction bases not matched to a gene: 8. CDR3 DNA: TGTGCCATCAGTGCCGAAGACAGGGGGGGGACTGAAGCTTTCTTT. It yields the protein CAISAEDRGGTEAFF.

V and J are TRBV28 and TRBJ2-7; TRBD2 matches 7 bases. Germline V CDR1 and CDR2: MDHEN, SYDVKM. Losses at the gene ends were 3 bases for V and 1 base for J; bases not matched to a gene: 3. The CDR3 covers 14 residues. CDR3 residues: CASSFRAGSYEQYF. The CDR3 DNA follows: TGTGCCAGCAGTTTCAGAGCGGGATCCTACGAGCAGTACTTC.

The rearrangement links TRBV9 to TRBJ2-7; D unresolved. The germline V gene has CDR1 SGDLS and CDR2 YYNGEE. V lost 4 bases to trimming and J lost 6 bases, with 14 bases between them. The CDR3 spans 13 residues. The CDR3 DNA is TGTGCCAGCAGCCCCGCGGAGAACCGCGAGCAGTACTTC. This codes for CASSPAENREQYF.

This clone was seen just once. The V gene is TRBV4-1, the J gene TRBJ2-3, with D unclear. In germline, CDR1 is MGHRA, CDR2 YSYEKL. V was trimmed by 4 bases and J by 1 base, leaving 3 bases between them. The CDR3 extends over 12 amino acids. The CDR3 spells CASSPGTDTQYF. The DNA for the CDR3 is TGCGCCAGCAGCCCGGGCACAGATACGCAGTATTTT.

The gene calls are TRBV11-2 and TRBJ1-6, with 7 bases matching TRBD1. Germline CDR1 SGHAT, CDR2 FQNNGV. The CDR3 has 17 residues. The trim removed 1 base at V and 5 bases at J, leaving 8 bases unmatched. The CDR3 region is CASSLVTGANNNSPLHF. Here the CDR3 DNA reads TGTGCCAGCAGCTTAGTCACAGGGGCGAACAATAATTCACCCCTCCACTTT.

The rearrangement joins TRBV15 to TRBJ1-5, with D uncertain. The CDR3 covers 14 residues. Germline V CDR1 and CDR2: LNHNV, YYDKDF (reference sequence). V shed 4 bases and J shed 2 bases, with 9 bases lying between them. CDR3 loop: CATSTPPGNQPQHF. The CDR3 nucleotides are TGTGCCACCAGCACGCCGCCGGGCAATCAGCCCCAGCATTTT.

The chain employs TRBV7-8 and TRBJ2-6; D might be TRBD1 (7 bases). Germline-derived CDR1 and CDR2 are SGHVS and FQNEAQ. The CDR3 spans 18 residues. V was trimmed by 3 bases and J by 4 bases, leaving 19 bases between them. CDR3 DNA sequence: TGTGCCAGCAGCTTCAGGGGGGACTCCGCCACGGGGGCCAACGTCCTGACTTTC. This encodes CASSFRGDSATGANVLTF.

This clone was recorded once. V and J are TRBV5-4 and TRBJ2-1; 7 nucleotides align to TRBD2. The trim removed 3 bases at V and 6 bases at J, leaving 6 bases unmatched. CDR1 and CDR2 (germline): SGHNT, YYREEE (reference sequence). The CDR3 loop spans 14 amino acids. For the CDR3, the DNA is TGTGCCAGCAGCTCTGGACTAGTTCCCAATGAGCAGTTCTTC. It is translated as CASSSGLVPNEQFF.